The next 2 T cell receptor beta chains were all read from a single sample in a study of T cell changes during pregnancy in multiple sclerosis. Generated by immunoSEQ multiplex PCR, the TCRdb table keeps only in-frame clones and is missing some. This table holds tens of thousands of clones, about 90% found once. This sample comprised peripheral blood, obtained before pregnancy. These receptors were taken from a female donor with multiple sclerosis, enrolled in a pregnancy study.

There are a few counts of this clone. The V gene is TRBV19, the J gene TRBJ1-1, with D perhaps TRBD1 (5 bases). V was clipped by 6 bases and J by 1 base, with 9 bases between them. The CDR3 covers 13 residues. From germline, CDR1 is LNHDA and CDR2 SQIVND (reference sequence). CDR3 residues: CASRDSSNTEAFF. For the CDR3, the DNA is TGTGCCAGTAGAGACAGCTCGAACACTGAAGCTTTCTTT. Together with reference TRBV19 and TRBJ1-1, the CDR3 gives the full variable domain: DGGITQSPKYLFRKEGQNVTLSCEQNLNHDAMYWYRQDPGQGLRLIYYSQIVNDFQKGDIAEGYSVSREKKESFPLTVTSAQKNPTAFYLCASRDSSNTEAFFGQGTRLTVV.

The gene calls are TRBV11-1 and TRBJ2-3; 9 bases are a match to TRBD2. Germline V CDR1 and CDR2: SGHAT, FQDESV (reference sequence). Germline trimming cut 6 bases from V and 4 bases from J; bases unmatched to any gene: 2. The length of the CDR3 is 13 residues. The CDR3 region has the DNA TGTGCCAGCAGACTAGCGGGCCCAGATACGCAGTATTTT. Protein: CASRLAGPDTQYF.